These 5 T cell receptor beta chains came from one sample sequenced in a study of T cell repertoires in cytomegalovirus infection. TCRdb processed the reads anew with MiXCR; each CDR3 protein has one entry. Among hundreds of thousands of distinct CDR3 sequences, more than 20% were seen once, and the ten largest hold less than 9.5%. What was sequenced was CD8+ T cells from PBMCs. These receptors all come from a human donor in good health (CMV status not recorded). Some clones in this sample may be carry-over from other donors' samples.

This clonotype has a count of ten or more. V is TRBV7-9 and J is TRBJ2-5; D is possibly TRBD2 (5 bases). This CDR3 has 14 residues. Germline V gene lookup returns CDR1 SEHNR and CDR2 FQNEAQ (reference sequence). Trimming removed 5 bases from V and 2 bases from J, with 12 bases in between. As DNA, the CDR3 is TGTGCCAGCAGCCGACGGGAAACTCAAGAGACCCAGTACTTC. Its translation is CASSRRETQETQYF.

Ten or more counts support this clonotype. V gene TRBV7-6 combines with J gene TRBJ2-1; 7 bases match TRBD1. The CDR3 totals 19 residues. The junction had 12 bases not matched to a gene; V was cut back by 1 base and J by 0 bases. The germline CDR1 and CDR2 sequences are SGHVS and FNYEAQ. CDR3 residues: CASSLDPTGPEPSYNEQFF. DNA for the CDR3: TGTGCCAGCAGCTTAGACCCGACAGGGCCCGAGCCCTCCTACAATGAGCAGTTCTTC.

This sequence joins TRBV7-9 and TRBJ2-3, with D possibly being TRBD1 or TRBD2 (6 bases each). The germline V gene encodes CDR1 SEHNR and CDR2 FQNEAQ (reference sequence). The CDR3 has 12 amino acids. Trimming shortened V by 4 bases and J by 14 bases, and 16 bases separated the two germline ends. CDR3 sequence reads: CASSSGGLPSYF. The CDR3 DNA reads as TGTGCCAGCAGCTCCGGGGGCCTCCCCTCGTATTTT.

V and J are TRBV14 and TRBJ1-1; 9 bases map to TRBD1. The CDR3 loop spans 14 amino acids. Germline V gene lookup returns CDR1 SGHDN and CDR2 FVKESK. V lost 4 bases and J lost 5; bases outside the gene matches: 5. For the CDR3, the DNA is TGTGCCAGCAGCCGGACAGGGGCTAATACTGAAGCTTTCTTT. Its protein is CASSRTGANTEAFF.

The chain couples TRBV3-1 to TRBJ1-1; TRBD1 might be the D (5 bases). In germline, CDR1 is LGHDT, CDR2 YNNKEL (reference sequence). This CDR3 is built from 14 residues. V was clipped by 4 bases and J by 3 bases, with 12 bases between them. The CDR3 DNA reads as TGTGCCAGCAGCCCGGACACCTTTGACACTGAAGCTTTCTTT. It is translated as CASSPDTFDTEAFF.